This TCR beta chain was sequenced for a study of OX40 agonist ivuxolimab in advanced cancers. The V end lost 0 bases, the J end lost 9 bases, and 13 bases lay between the germline ends. Germline V gives CDR1 SGHRS, CDR2 YFSETQ. The CDR3 loop spans 14 amino acids. Clones were read by immunoSEQ multiplex PCR, and TCRdb kept only the in-frame ones, dropping some. The sample has 20,000 to 30,000 clones, approximately 79% seen once. The receptor's source is an adult with an advanced solid tumor such as melanoma, head and neck, liver or kidney cancer. The sample in question was CD4+ or CD8+ T cells sorted from blood, obtained in a trial of the OX40 agonist ivuxolimab. The chain has TRBV5-1 and TRBJ2-1; maybe TRBD2 (6 bases). DNA for the CDR3: TGCGCCAGCAGCTTGGACCCTATGGGAGGTGAGCAGTTCTTC. Its translation is CASSLDPMGGEQFF.